These T cell receptor beta chains were read from a single sample in a study of Ad26.COV2.S vaccination and SARS-CoV-2 variants. The method was immunoSEQ multiplex PCR; TCRdb's version includes in-frame clones alone and lacks a portion of them. The sample lists roughly 400,000 clones, approximately 89% occurring once. This material consisted of peripheral blood, taken in a trial of Ad26.COV2.S vaccine versus placebo. These receptors were collected from a person between 18 and 65 years old who received the Ad26.COV2.S COVID-19 vaccine or a placebo. CDR3s include the opening cysteine and the closing phenylalanine or tryptophan. The D gene is left open where the match is weak. Clone size is shown for a subset of rows, as once, few, many or a class of expanded clone.

v_call	cdr3_length	j_call	clone_size	d_call	cdr3_nt	cdr3_aa
TRBV29-1	15	TRBJ2-7	NA	TRBD2	TGCAGCGTCCGACTAGCGGGTGGACCGACCTACGAGCAGTACTTC	CSVRLAGGPTYEQYF
TRBV19	13	TRBJ1-2	NA	TRBD1	TGTGCCAGCAGGGGGCAGGCTAACTATGGCTACACCTTC	CASRGQANYGYTF
TRBV28	13	TRBJ2-7	NA	TRBD1	TGTGCCAGCAGTCCAGGGGGATCCTACGAGCAGTACTTC	CASSPGGSYEQYF
TRBV30	14	TRBJ1-6	NA	TRBD1	TGTGCCTGGCAAACCGGGACAGGGGACTCACCCCTCCACTTT	CAWQTGTGDSPLHF
TRBV28	13	TRBJ1-2	NA	NA	TGTGCCAGCAGTTCAAACCCTAACTATGGCTACACCTTC	CASSSNPNYGYTF
TRBV6-5	11	TRBJ1-1	NA	NA	TGTGCCACCAGATTGAACACTGAAGCTTTCTTT	CATRLNTEAFF
TRBV5-1	16	TRBJ2-3	NA	TRBD2	TGCGCCAGCAGCTTGGTGGCGGGAGGGCCAAAGGATACGCAGTATTTT	CASSLVAGGPKDTQYF
TRBV4-1	16	TRBJ2-1	NA	TRBD2	TGCGCCAGCAGAGACAGACTAGCGGGGTCCTACAATGAGCAGTTCTTC	CASRDRLAGSYNEQFF
TRBV25-1	16	TRBJ2-2	NA	NA	TGTGCCAGCAGCTCCCCGGGGAGGATGAACACCGGGGAGCTGTTTTTT	CASSSPGRMNTGELFF
TRBV6-2/TRBV6-3	14	TRBJ2-1	once	NA	TGTGCCAGCAGTGGCGATGCCTACTACAATGAGCAGTTCTTC	CASSGDAYYNEQFF
TRBV24-1	12	TRBJ2-3	NA	NA	TGTGCCACCGCAGGTTCCACAGATACGCAGTATTTT	CATAGSTDTQYF
TRBV3-1/TRBV3-2	14	TRBJ2-4	once	NA	TGTGCCAGCAGCCTAGGGGGGGGCGCGGACATTCAGTACTTC	CASSLGGGADIQYF
TRBV5-1	17	TRBJ2-2	NA	TRBD2	TGCGCCAGCAGCTTGCCGGGACTAGCGGGAGGTACCGGGGAGCTGTTTTTT	CASSLPGLAGGTGELFF
TRBV5-1	14	TRBJ2-6	once	NA	TGCGCCAGCAGCTTACATTCTGGGGCCAACGTCCTGACTTTC	CASSLHSGANVLTF
TRBV2	13	TRBJ2-5	NA	TRBD1	TGTGCCAGCAGGGGGACAGGGCAAGAGACCCAGTACTTC	CASRGTGQETQYF
TRBV30	16	TRBJ2-1	NA	TRBD2	TGTGCCTGGAGTCCGACCGGAGCGGGAGGAAGCGGTGAGCAGTTCTTC	CAWSPTGAGGSGEQFF
TRBV4-1	15	TRBJ2-1	NA	NA	TGCGCCAGCAGCCTAATGGGACTGTCCTACAATGAGCAGTTCTTC	CASSLMGLSYNEQFF
TRBV19	15	TRBJ1-3	NA	TRBD1	TGTGCCAGTAGCCTGGCGAACAGGGGAGGAAACACCATATATTTT	CASSLANRGGNTIYF
TRBV30	15	TRBJ1-6	NA	NA	TGTGCCTGGATGCCCCTCAAAGGGGGATATTCACCCCTCCACTTT	CAWMPLKGGYSPLHF
TRBV9	14	TRBJ2-3	NA	NA	TGTGCCAGACTGGCGGGACCCCCCACAGATACGCAGTATTTT	CARLAGPPTDTQYF
TRBV4-3	16	TRBJ2-5	NA	TRBD2	TGCGCCAGCAGCCAAGATCCTAGCGGGAGACAAGAGACCCAGTACTTC	CASSQDPSGRQETQYF
TRBV5-1	13	TRBJ1-6	NA	NA	TGCGCCAGCAGTTCGGAGGGAGGCTCACCCCTCCACTTT	CASSSEGGSPLHF